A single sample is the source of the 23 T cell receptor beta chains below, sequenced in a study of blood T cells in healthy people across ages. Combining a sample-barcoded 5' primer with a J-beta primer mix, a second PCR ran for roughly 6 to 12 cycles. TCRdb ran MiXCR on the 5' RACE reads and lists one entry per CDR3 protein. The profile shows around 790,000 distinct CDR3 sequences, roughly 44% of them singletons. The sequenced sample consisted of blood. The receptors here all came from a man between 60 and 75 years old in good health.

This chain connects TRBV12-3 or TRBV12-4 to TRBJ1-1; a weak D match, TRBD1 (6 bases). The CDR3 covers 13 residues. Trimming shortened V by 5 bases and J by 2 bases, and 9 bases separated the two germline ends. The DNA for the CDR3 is TGTGCCAGCAGTGAGGACAGTAACACTGAAGCTTTCTTT. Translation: CASSEDSNTEAFF.

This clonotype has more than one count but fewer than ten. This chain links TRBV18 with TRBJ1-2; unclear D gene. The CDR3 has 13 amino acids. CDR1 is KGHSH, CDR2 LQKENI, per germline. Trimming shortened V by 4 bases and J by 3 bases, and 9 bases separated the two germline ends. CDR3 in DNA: TGTGCCAGCTCACTCAGAAACGACTATGGCTACACCTTC. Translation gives CASSLRNDYGYTF.

The CDR3 coding sequence is TGCGCCAGCAGCCAAGGGGGGGCAGGCAATCAGCCCCAGCATTTT. This translates into CASSQGGAGNQPQHF. The chain uses TRBV4-3 and TRBJ1-5; TRBD1 might be the D (6 bases). The V end was cut by 1 base, the J end by 2 bases, with 9 bases between. There are 15 residues in the CDR3. Germline V CDR1 and CDR2: LGHNA, YSLEER.

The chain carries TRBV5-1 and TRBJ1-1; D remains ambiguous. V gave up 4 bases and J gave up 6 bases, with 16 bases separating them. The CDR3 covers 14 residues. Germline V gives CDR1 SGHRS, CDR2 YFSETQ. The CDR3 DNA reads TGCGCCAGCAGCCTAGCAAGCGTCGGGGCTGAAGCTTTCTTT. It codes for CASSLASVGAEAFF. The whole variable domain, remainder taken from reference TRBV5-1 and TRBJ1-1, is KAGVTQTPRYLIKTRGQQVTLSCSPISGHRSVSWYQQTPGQGLQFLFEYFSETQRNKGNFPGRFSGRQFSNSRSEMNVSTLELGDSALYLCASSLASVGAEAFFGQGTRLTVV.

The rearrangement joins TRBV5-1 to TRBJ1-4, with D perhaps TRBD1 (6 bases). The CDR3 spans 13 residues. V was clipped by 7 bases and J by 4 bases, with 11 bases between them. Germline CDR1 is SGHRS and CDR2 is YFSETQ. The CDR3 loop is CASRQVNNEKLFF. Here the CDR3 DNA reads TGCGCCAGCCGACAGGTCAATAATGAAAAACTGTTTTTT.

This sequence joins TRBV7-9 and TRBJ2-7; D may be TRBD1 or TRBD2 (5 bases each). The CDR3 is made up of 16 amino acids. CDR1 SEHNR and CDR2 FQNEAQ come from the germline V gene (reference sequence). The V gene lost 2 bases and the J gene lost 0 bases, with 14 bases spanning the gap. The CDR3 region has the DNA TGTGCCAGCAGCTTACCGGAATCAGGGAGCTCCTACGAGCAGTACTTC. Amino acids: CASSLPESGSSYEQYF.

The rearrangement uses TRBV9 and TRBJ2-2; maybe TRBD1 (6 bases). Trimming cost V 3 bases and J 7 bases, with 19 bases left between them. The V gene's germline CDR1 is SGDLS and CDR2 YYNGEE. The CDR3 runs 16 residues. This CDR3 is CASSERRSGVGGELFF. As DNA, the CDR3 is TGTGCCAGCAGCGAGAGAAGGTCAGGGGTTGGCGGGGAGCTGTTTTTT.

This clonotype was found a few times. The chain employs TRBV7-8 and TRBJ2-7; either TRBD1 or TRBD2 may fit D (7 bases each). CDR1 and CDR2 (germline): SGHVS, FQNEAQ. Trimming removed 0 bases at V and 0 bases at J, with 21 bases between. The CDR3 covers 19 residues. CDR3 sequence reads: CASSLAQGGQAKSSYEQYF. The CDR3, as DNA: TGTGCCAGCAGCTTAGCGCAGGGGGGGCAAGCTAAAAGCTCCTACGAGCAGTACTTC.

CDR3 region: CASSQNRGPEVEKLFF. The CDR3 nucleotides read TGCGCCAGCAGCCAAAACAGGGGGCCCGAGGTCGAAAAACTGTTTTTT. The chain links TRBV4-1 to TRBJ1-4, with TRBD1 matching over 9 bases. Germline assignment: CDR1 MGHRA and CDR2 YSYEKL. CDR3 length equals 16 residues. Losses at the gene ends were 2 bases for V and 8 bases for J; bases not matched to a gene: 9.

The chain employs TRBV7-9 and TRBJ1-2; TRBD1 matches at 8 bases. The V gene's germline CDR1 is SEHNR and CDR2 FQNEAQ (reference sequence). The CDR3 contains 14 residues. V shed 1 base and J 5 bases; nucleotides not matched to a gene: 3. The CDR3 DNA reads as TGTGCCAGCAGCTTAGAGGGACAGGTTTATGGCTACACCTTC. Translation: CASSLEGQVYGYTF.

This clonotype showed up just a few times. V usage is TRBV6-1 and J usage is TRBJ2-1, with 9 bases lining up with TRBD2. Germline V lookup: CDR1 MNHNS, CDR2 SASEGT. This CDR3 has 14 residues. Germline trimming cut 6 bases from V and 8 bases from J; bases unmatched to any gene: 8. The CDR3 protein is CASRTSGPTDEQFF. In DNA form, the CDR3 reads TGTGCCAGCAGGACTAGCGGCCCTACGGATGAGCAGTTCTTC.

The CDR3 DNA is TGTGCCAGCAGCAAGCAGGTATCCTCCTACGAGCAGTACTTC. Its protein product is CASSKQVSSYEQYF. The V gene is TRBV3-1, the J gene TRBJ2-7; D is undetermined. This CDR3 has 14 residues. Per germline, CDR1 LGHDT and CDR2 YNNKEL (reference sequence). V dropped 5 bases and J dropped 0 bases, with 11 bases sitting between them.

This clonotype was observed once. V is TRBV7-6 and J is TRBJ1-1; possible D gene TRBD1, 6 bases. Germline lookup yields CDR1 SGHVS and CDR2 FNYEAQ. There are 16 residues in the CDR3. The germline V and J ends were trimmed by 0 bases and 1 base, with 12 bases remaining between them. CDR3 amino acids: CASSLASTGKNTEAFF. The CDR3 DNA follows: TGTGCCAGCAGCTTAGCCTCCACAGGGAAGAACACTGAAGCTTTCTTT.

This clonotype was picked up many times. The CDR3 here is CASSVGGAYNEQFF. CDR3 DNA: TGTGCCAGCAGCGTTGGCGGGGCGTACAATGAGCAGTTCTTC. The chain links TRBV9 to TRBJ2-1, with D perhaps TRBD2 (6 bases). V was trimmed by 2 bases and J by 4 bases, leaving 10 bases between them. The length of the CDR3 is 14 residues. Germline V gene sequence: CDR1 SGDLS, CDR2 YYNGEE.

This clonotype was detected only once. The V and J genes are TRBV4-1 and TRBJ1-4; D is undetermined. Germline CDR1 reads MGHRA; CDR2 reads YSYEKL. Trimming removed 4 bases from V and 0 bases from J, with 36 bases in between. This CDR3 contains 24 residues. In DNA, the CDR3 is TGCGCCAGCAGCCCAAGTCGGCGGGCGGTGCCGGGCCAGCACAGTTTGCCAACTAATGAAAAACTGTTTTTT. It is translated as CASSPSRRAVPGQHSLPTNEKLFF.

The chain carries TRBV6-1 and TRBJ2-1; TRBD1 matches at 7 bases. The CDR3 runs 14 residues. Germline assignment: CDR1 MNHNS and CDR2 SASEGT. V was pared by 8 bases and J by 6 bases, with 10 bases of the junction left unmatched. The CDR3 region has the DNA TGTGCCAGCCGACAGGGTAGCACCTGCAATGAGCAGTTCTTC. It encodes CASRQGSTCNEQFF.

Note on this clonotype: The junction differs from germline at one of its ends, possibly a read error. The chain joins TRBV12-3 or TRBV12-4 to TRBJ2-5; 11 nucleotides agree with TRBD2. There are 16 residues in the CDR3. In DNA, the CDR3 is TGTGACAGCAGTTTAATGACTAGCGGGGCCCAAGAGACCCAGTACTTC. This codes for CDSSLMTSGAQETQYF.

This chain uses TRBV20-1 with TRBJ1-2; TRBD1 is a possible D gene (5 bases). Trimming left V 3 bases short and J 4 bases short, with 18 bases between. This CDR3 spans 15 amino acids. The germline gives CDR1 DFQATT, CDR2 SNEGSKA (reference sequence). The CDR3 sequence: CSARDEMGGFYGYTF. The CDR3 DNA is TGCAGTGCTAGGGATGAAATGGGGGGGTTCTATGGCTACACCTTC.

The CDR3 here is CASSLANPGAHSPLHF. In DNA form, the CDR3 reads TGTGCCAGCAGCTTAGCCAATCCGGGTGCGCATTCACCCCTCCACTTT. V and J are TRBV7-9 and TRBJ1-6; D uncertain. Germline V lookup: CDR1 SEHNR, CDR2 FQNEAQ (reference sequence). Trimming shortened V by 0 bases and J by 8 bases, and 14 bases separated the two germline ends. This CDR3 contains 16 residues.

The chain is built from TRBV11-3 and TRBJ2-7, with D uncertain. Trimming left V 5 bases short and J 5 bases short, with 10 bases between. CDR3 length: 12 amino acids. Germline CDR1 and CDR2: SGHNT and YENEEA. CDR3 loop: CASSVPPHEQYF. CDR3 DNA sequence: TGTGCCAGCAGCGTGCCCCCTCACGAGCAGTACTTC.

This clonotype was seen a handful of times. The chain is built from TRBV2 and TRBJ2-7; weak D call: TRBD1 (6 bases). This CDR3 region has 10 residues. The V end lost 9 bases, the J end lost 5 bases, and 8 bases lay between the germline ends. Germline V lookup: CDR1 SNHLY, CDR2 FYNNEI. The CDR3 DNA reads TGTGCCAGACAGGGTGACGAGCAGTACTTC. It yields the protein CARQGDEQYF. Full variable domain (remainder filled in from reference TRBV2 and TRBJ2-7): EPEVTQTPSHQVTQMGQEVILRCVPISNHLYFYWYRQILGQKVEFLVSFYNNEISEKSEIFDDQFSVERPDGSNFTLKIRSTKLEDSAMYFCARQGDEQYFGPGTRLTVT.

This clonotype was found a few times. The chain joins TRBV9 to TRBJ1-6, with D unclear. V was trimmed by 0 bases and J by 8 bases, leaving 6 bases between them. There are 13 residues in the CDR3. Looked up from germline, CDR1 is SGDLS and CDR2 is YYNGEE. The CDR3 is CASSVAQDSPLHF. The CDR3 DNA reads TGTGCCAGCAGCGTAGCTCAGGATTCACCCCTCCACTTT.

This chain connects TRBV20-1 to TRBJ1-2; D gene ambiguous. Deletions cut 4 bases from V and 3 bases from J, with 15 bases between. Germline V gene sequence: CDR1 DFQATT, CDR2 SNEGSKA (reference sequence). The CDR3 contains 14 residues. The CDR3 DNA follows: TGCAGTGCTAATGAATTAATCCGGCACTATGGCTACACCTTC. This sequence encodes CSANELIRHYGYTF.